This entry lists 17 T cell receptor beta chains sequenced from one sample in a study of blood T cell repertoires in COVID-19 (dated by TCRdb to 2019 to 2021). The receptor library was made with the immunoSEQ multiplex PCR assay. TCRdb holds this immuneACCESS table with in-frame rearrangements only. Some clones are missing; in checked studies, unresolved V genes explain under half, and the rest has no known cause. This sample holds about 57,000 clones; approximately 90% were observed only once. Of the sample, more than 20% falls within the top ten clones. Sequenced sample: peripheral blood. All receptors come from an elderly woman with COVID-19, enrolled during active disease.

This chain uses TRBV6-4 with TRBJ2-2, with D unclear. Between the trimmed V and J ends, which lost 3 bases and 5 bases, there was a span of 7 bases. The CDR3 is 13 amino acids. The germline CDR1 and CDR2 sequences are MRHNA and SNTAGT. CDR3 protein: CASSEPRTGELFF. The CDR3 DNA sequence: TGTGCCAGCAGTGAGCCGCGGACCGGGGAGCTGTTTTTT.

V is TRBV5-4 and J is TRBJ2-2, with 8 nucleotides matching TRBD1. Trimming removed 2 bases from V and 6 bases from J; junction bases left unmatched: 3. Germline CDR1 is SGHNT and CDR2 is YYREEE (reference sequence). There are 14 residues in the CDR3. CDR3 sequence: CASSFVQGAGELFF. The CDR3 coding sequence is TGTGCCAGCAGCTTCGTACAGGGGGCCGGGGAGCTGTTTTTT.

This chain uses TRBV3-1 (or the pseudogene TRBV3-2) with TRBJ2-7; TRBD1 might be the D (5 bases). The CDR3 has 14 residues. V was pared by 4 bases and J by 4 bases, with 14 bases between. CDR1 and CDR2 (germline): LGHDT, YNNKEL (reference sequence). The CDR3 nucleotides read TGTGCCAGCAGCCGGGTGGGGCGGAGTTACGAGCAGTACTTC. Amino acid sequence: CASSRVGRSYEQYF.

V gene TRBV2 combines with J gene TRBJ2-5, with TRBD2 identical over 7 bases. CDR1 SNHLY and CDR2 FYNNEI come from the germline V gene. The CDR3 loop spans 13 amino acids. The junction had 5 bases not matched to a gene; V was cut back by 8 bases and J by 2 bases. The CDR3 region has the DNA TGTGCCAGCGGCCTAGCGGTGCAAGAGACCCAGTACTTC. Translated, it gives CASGLAVQETQYF.

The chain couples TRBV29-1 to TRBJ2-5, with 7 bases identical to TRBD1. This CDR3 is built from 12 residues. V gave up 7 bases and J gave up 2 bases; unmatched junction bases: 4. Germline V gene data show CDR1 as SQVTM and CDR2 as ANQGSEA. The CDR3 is CSAGRGQETQYF. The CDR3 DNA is TGCAGCGCAGGCAGGGGGCAAGAGACCCAGTACTTC.

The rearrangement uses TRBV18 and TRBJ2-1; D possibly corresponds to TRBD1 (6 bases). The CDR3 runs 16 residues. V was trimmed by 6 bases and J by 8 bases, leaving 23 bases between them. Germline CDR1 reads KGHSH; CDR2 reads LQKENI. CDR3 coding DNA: TGTGCCAGCTCGACCAAAGGGGGTAGTGGGCGCGATGAGCAGTTCTTC. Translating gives CASSTKGGSGRDEQFF.

CDR3 coding DNA: TGTGCCAGTAGTATTAACTCTGAAGCTTTCTTT. Translating gives CASSINSEAFF. V gene TRBV19 combines with J gene TRBJ1-1, with D hard to call. Germline CDR1 and CDR2: LNHDA and SQIVND (reference sequence). With 3 bases removed from V and 6 bases from J, the gap between germline ends came to 5 bases. The CDR3 extends over 11 amino acids.

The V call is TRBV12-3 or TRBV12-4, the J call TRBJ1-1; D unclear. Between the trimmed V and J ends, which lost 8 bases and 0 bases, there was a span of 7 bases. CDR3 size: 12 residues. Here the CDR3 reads CASLKLNTEAFF. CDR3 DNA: TGTGCCAGCTTAAAATTGAACACTGAAGCTTTCTTT.

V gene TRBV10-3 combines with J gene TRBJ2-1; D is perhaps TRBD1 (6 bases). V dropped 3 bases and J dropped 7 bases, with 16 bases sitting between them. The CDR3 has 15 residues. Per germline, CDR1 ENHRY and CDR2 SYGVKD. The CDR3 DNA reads TGTGCCATCAGTGATAGGACCCAGGGGATGAATGAGCAGTTCTTC. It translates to CAISDRTQGMNEQFF.

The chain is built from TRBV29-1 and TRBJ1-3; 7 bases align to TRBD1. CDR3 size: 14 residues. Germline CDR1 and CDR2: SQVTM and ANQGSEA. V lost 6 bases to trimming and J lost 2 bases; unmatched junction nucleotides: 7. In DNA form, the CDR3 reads TGCAGCGTCCATAACAGGGGCCCTGGAAACACCATATATTTT. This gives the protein CSVHNRGPGNTIYF. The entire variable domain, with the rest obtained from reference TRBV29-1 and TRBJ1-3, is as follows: SAVISQKPSRDICQRGTSLTIQCQVDSQVTMMFWYRQQPGQSLTLIATANQGSEATYESGFVIDKFPISRPNLTFSTLTVSNMSPEDSSIYLCSVHNRGPGNTIYFGEGSWLTVV.

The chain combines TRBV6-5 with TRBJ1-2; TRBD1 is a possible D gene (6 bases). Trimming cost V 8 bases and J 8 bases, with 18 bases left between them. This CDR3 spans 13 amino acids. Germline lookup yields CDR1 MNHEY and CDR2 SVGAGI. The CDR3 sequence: CASDLGADGGYTF. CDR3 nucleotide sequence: TGTGCCAGCGACCTGGGGGCGGATGGGGGCTACACCTTC.

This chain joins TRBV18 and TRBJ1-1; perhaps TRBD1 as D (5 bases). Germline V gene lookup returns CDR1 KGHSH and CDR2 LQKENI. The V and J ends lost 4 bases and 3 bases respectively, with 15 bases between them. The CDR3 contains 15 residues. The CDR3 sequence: CASSQGVGTDTEAFF. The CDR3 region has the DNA TGTGCCAGCTCACAAGGTGTTGGGACTGACACTGAAGCTTTCTTT.

CDR3 protein: CASSLASDGYTQYF. DNA for the CDR3: TGCGCCAGCAGCTTGGCCAGCGACGGGTATACGCAGTATTTT. V is TRBV5-1 and J is TRBJ2-3; D is undetermined. The CDR3 covers 14 residues. Germline V gives CDR1 SGHRS, CDR2 YFSETQ. Trimming removed 0 bases from V and 7 bases from J, with 12 bases in between.

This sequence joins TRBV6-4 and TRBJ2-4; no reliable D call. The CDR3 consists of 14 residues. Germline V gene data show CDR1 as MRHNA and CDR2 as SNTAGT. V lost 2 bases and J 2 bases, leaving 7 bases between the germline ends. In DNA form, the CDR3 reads TGTGCCAGCAGTGACCGTCCCCCCAAAAACATTCAGTACTTC. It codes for CASSDRPPKNIQYF.

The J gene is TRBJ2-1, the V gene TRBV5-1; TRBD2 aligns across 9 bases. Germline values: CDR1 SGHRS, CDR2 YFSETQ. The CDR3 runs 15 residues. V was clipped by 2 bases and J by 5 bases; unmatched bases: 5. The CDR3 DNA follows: TGCGCCAGCAGCTTTAGCGGGGGAACCAACAATGAGCAGTTCTTC. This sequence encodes CASSFSGGTNNEQFF.

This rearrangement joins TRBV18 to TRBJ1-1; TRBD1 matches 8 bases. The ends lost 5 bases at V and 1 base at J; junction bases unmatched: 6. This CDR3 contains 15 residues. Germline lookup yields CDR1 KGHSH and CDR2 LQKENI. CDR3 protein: CASSRGQVANTEAFF. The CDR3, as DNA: TGTGCCAGCTCAAGGGGACAGGTGGCGAACACTGAAGCTTTCTTT.

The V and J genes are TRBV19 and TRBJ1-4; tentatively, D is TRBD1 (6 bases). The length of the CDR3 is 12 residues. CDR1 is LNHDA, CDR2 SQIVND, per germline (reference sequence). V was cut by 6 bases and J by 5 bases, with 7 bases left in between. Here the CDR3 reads CASRQGNEKLFF. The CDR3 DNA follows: TGTGCCAGTAGACAGGGAAATGAAAAACTGTTTTTT.